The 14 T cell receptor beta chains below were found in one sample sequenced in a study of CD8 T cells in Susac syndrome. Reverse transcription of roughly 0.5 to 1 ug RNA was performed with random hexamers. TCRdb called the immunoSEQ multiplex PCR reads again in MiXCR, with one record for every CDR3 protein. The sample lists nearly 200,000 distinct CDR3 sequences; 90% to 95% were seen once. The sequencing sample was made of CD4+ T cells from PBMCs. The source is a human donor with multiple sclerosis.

Here the CDR3 DNA reads TGTGCCAGCAGCTTTAGCATTCAGGGGGCCAATGAAGCTTTCTTT. Its protein product is CASSFSIQGANEAFF. J is TRBJ1-1 and V is TRBV7-8; 8 positions match TRBD1. Losses at the gene ends were 3 bases for V and 7 bases for J; bases not matched to a gene: 10. The germline CDR1 and CDR2 sequences are SGHVS and FQNEAQ. CDR3 length: 15 amino acids. Based on the CDR3 plus reference TRBV7-8 and TRBJ1-1, the full variable domain is GAGVSQSPRYKVAKRGQDVALRCDPISGHVSLFWYQQALGQGPEFLTYFQNEAQLDKSGLPSDRFFAERPEGSVSTLKIQRTQQEDSAVYLCASSFSIQGANEAFFGQGTRLTVV.

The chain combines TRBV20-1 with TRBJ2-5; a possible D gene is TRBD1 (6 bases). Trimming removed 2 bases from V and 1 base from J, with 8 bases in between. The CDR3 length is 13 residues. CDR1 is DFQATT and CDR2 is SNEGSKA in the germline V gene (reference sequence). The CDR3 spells CSARRQVQETQYF. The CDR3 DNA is TGCAGTGCTAGACGACAGGTCCAAGAGACCCAGTACTTC.

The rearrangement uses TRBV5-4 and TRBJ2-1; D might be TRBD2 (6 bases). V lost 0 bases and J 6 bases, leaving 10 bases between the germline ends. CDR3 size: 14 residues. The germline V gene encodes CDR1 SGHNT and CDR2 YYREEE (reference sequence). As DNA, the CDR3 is TGTGCCAGCAGCTTGGGGGGGACTTTCAATGAGCAGTTCTTC. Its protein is CASSLGGTFNEQFF.

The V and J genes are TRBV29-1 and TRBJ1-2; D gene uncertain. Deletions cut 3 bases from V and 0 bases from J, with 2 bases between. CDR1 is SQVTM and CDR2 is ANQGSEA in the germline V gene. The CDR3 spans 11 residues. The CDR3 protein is CSVDANYGYTF. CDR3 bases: TGCAGCGTTGACGCTAACTATGGCTACACCTTC.

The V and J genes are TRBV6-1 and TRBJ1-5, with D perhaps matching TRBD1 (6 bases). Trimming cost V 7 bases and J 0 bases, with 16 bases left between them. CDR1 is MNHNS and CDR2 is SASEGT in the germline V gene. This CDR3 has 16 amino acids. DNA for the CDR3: TGTGCCAGCATGTCCCGCGGACAGTATAGCAATCAGCCCCAGCATTTT. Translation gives CASMSRGQYSNQPQHF.

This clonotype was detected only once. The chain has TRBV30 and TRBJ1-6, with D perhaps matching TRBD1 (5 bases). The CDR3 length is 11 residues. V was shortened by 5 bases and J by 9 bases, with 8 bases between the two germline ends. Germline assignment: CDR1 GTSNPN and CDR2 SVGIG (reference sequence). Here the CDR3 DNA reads TGTGCCTGGGGGACTCTTTCACCCCTCCACTTT. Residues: CAWGTLSPLHF.

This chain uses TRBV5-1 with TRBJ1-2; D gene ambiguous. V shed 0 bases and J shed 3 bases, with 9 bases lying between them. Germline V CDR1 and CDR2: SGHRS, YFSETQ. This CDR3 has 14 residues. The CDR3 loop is CASSLAHGDYGYTF. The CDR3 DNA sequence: TGCGCCAGCAGCTTGGCGCACGGGGACTATGGCTACACCTTC.

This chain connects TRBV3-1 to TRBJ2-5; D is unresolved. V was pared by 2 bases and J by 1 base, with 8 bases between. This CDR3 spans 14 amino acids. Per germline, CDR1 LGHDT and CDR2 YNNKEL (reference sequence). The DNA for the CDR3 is TGTGCCAGCAGCCAATCGTCAGGCCAAGAGACCCAGTACTTC. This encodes CASSQSSGQETQYF.

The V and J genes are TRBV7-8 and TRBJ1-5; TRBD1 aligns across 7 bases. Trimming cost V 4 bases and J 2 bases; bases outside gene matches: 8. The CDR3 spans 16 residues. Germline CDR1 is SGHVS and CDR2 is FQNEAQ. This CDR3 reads CASSSRGGRGNQPQHF. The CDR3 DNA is TGTGCCAGCAGCTCCAGGGGGGGCCGGGGCAATCAGCCCCAGCATTTT.

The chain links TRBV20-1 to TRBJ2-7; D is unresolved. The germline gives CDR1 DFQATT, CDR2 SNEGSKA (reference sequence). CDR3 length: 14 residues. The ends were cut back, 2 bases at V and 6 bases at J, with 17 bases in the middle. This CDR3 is CSARIHDAPREQYF. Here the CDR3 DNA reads TGCAGTGCTAGAATCCACGACGCCCCACGCGAGCAGTACTTC.

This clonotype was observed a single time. As DNA, the CDR3 is TGTGCCAGCACCCCTCCAGGTGGTGAGCAGTTCTTC. As protein: CASTPPGGEQFF. V usage is TRBV6-2 or TRBV6-3 and J usage is TRBJ2-1; D is undetermined. The CDR3 contains 12 residues. V lost 7 bases and J 9 bases, leaving 13 bases between the germline ends. The germline CDR1 and CDR2 sequences are MNHEY and SVGEGT.

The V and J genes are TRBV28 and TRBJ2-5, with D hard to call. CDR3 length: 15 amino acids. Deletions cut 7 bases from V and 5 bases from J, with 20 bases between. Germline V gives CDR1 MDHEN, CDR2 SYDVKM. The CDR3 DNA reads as TGTGCCAGCACCAAATCTCCAGTGGCCCCGGAGACCCAGTACTTC. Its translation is CASTKSPVAPETQYF.

In DNA form, the CDR3 reads TGTGCCAGCAGCTTGGCGATGATGAACACTGAAGCTTTCTTT. It yields the protein CASSLAMMNTEAFF. The V call is TRBV5-4, the J call TRBJ1-1; unclear D gene. The length of the CDR3 is 14 residues. The ends were cut back, 0 bases at V and 0 bases at J, with 6 bases in the middle. In germline, CDR1 is SGHNT, CDR2 YYREEE (reference sequence).

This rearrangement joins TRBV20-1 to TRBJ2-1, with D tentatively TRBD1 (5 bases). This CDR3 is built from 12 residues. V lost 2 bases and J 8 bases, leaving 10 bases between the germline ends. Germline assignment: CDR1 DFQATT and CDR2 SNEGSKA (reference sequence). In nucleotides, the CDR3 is TGCAGTGCTAGACAGGGCGTGGATGAGCAGTTCTTC. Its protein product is CSARQGVDEQFF.